This entry features one T cell receptor (beta chain) sequence. The data originate from a study of response to subunit inactivated influenza vaccine. TCRdb called the RT-PCR reads again in MiXCR, with one record for every CDR3 protein. The sample yields hundreds of thousands of distinct CDR3 sequences, 12% to 15% seen once. The V and J ends lost 6 bases and 0 bases respectively, with 12 bases between them. The CDR3 runs to 14 residues. The germline gives CDR1 SQVTM, CDR2 ANQGSEA. V is TRBV29-1 and J is TRBJ2-1, with a tentative D call TRBD1 (6 bases). The material sequenced was PBMCs from blood, taken approximately 15 days before vaccination. The clonotype was recovered from a man aged 50 or older who received an inactivated influenza vaccine. CDR3 amino acids: CSVTGGSSYNEQFF. The CDR3 coding sequence is TGCAGCGTGACAGGAGGAAGCTCCTACAATGAGCAGTTCTTC.